This entry features one TCR beta chain sequence. Its antigen is undetermined. These data originate in a study of shared clonotypes between healthy human individuals. Study-level results: Clonotype sharing among donors likely depends on sequencing depth. The donor pool, a small one, limited the genetic and exposure-history diversity represented. Sampling included only blood; tissue repertoires likely differ.

The data were produced by immunoSEQ multiplex PCR, yet TCRdb's version contains in-frame clones alone and is incomplete. The profile shows around 1.1 million clones, around three quarters of them singletons. The V end was cut by 1 base, the J end by 8 bases, with 20 bases between. The CDR3 extends over 17 amino acids. Germline values: CDR1 MGHDK, CDR2 SYGVNS. The clonotype was recovered from a man aged 18 to 29 in good health. Some clones in this sample may be carry-over from other donors' samples. This chain joins TRBV25-1 and TRBJ1-4; possible D gene TRBD1, 5 bases. Sequenced sample: memory CD4+ T cells from PBMCs. Subset indicated: CD45RA-negative fraction. This CDR3 is CASSESGIRQGKEKLFF. The CDR3 DNA sequence: TGTGCCAGCAGTGAATCGGGGATACGTCAGGGTAAGGAAAAACTGTTTTTT.